Shown below are 28 T cell receptor beta chains from a single sample sequenced in a study of beta chain features in type 1 diabetes. Findings and limits, study-wide: Shorter TCRB CDR3s, moderately but significantly so, were found in Type 1 diabetes patients in all four CD4+ subsets.

Sequencing targeted expressed TCRB transcripts, as all isolated RNA had been reverse transcribed. Profiling relied on immunoSEQ multiplex PCR, and the TCRdb table lists in-frame clones only, not all of them. Among about 300,000 clones listed, 13% were seen once. The antigens of these receptors remain unknown. Sequenced material: naive CD4+ T cells from blood. Every receptor here comes from a woman younger than 35 with type 1 diabetes.

This sequence joins TRBV5-1 and TRBJ1-4; TRBD1 is a possible D gene (5 bases). This CDR3 is built from 14 residues. V was trimmed by 4 bases and J by 0 bases, leaving 7 bases between them. Germline values: CDR1 SGHRS, CDR2 YFSETQ. CDR3 bases: TGCGCCAGCAGCGACAGTGCAACTAATGAAAAACTGTTTTTT. This translates into CASSDSATNEKLFF.

This clone occurred many times. The rearrangement links TRBV29-1 to TRBJ2-4; possible D gene TRBD1, 6 bases. V was trimmed by 5 bases and J by 7 bases, leaving 9 bases between them. CDR3 size: 11 residues. The germline V gene encodes CDR1 SQVTM and CDR2 ANQGSEA. In DNA, the CDR3 is TGCAGCGTTCCGGGACACAACATTCAGTACTTC. This translates into CSVPGHNIQYF.

As to this clone: Distinct nucleotide sequences in the sample also encode this CDR3. This chain connects TRBV27 to TRBJ1-5; D unclear. Germline assignment: CDR1 MNHEY and CDR2 SMNVEV (reference sequence). V shed 6 bases and J shed 1 base, with 4 bases lying between them. The CDR3 has 12 amino acids. CDR3 loop: CASSQSNQPQHF. CDR3 nucleotides: TGTGCCAGCAGCCAAAGCAATCAGCCCCAGCATTTT.

There are a few counts of this clone. This rearrangement joins TRBV10-2 to TRBJ2-1; no definite D call. The V end lost 1 base, the J end lost 8 bases, and 3 bases lay between the germline ends. Germline V gives CDR1 WSHSY, CDR2 SAAADI. CDR3 size: 11 residues. Written as DNA, the CDR3 is TGCGCCAGCAGTGAGTACTATGAGCAGTTCTTC. Protein sequence: CASSEYYEQFF.

The rearrangement uses TRBV11-3 and TRBJ2-2; the match to TRBD2 covers 8 bases. V lost 10 bases to trimming and J lost 1 base; unmatched junction nucleotides: 2. Germline V lookup: CDR1 SGHNT, CDR2 YENEEA. This CDR3 contains 13 residues. CDR3 bases: TGTGCCACCGGGGGGGGGAACACCGGGGAGCTGTTTTTT. Translating it yields CATGGGNTGELFF. The entire variable domain, with the rest obtained from reference TRBV11-3 and TRBJ2-2, is as follows: EAGVVQSPRYKIIEKKQPVAFWCNPISGHNTLYWYLQNLGQGPELLIRYENEEAVDDSQLPKDRFSAERLKGVDSTLKIQPAELGDSAVYLCATGGGNTGELFFGEGSRLTVL.

This sequence joins TRBV6-5 and TRBJ2-7, with TRBD1 as a possible D gene (7 bases). Trimming pared 2 bases from V and 7 bases from J, leaving 15 bases between. The CDR3 contains 14 residues. Germline-derived CDR1 and CDR2 are MNHEY and SVGAGI. The CDR3 loop reads CASSYGVRGEEQYF. DNA for the CDR3: TGTGCCAGCAGTTACGGGGTCAGGGGGGAGGAGCAGTACTTC.

V usage is TRBV28 and J usage is TRBJ2-5; D is ambiguous. This CDR3 has 14 residues. V was clipped by 6 bases and J by 5 bases, with 16 bases between them. The V gene's germline CDR1 is MDHEN and CDR2 SYDVKM. CDR3 bases: TGTGCCAGCAGACCCCCTCACGTGCGGGAGACCCAGTACTTC. This translates into CASRPPHVRETQYF.

This chain connects TRBV7-2 to TRBJ1-1; 8 nucleotides align to TRBD1. Per germline, CDR1 SGHTA and CDR2 FQGNSA. The CDR3 totals 15 residues. V was clipped by 5 bases and J by 1 base; unmatched bases: 6. DNA of the CDR3: TGTGCCAGCAGCCGACAGGGGACGACGAACACTGAAGCTTTCTTT. Translation gives CASSRQGTTNTEAFF. Looking up the rest from reference TRBV7-2 and TRBJ1-1 gives the full variable domain: GAGVSQSPSNKVTEKGKDVELRCDPISGHTALYWYRQSLGQGLEFLIYFQGNSAPDKSGLPSDRFSAERTGGSVSTLTIQRTQQEDSAVYLCASSRQGTTNTEAFFGQGTRLTVV.

This rearrangement joins TRBV11-2 to TRBJ2-5, with 9 bases aligning to TRBD1. CDR3 length: 13 amino acids. Trimming took 10 bases from V and 3 from J; bases not matched to a gene: 6. CDR1 SGHAT and CDR2 FQNNGV come from the germline V gene. The CDR3 bases are TGTGCCACGTCCCGGGACAGGGAAGAGACCCAGTACTTC. This gives the protein CATSRDREETQYF. The full variable domain, with the rest looked up from reference TRBV11-2 and TRBJ2-5, is EAGVAQSPRYKIIEKRQSVAFWCNPISGHATLYWYQQILGQGPKLLIQFQNNGVVDDSQLPKDRFSAERLKGVDSTLKIQPAKLEDSAVYLCATSRDREETQYFGPGTRLLVL.

The genes are TRBV7-9 and TRBJ2-1; D unresolved. Deletions cut 0 bases from V and 7 bases from J, with 7 bases between. Germline assignment: CDR1 SEHNR and CDR2 FQNEAQ (reference sequence). CDR3 length: 13 amino acids. As DNA, the CDR3 is TGTGCCAGCAGCTTAGCCGGGTTGAATGAGCAGTTCTTC. Amino acids: CASSLAGLNEQFF. The full variable domain, in which reference TRBV7-9 and TRBJ2-1 provide the parts outside the CDR3, is DTGVSQNPRHKITKRGQNVTFRCDPISEHNRLYWYRQTLGQGPEFLTYFQNEAQLEKSRLLSDRFSAERPKGSFSTLEIQRTEQGDSAMYLCASSLAGLNEQFFGPGTRLTVL.

The chain couples TRBV28 to TRBJ2-3; TRBD2 aligns across 11 bases. Germline CDR1 MDHEN, CDR2 SYDVKM. The V gene end was trimmed by 8 bases and the J gene end by 0 bases; junction bases not matched to a gene: 13. This CDR3 contains 18 residues. DNA for the CDR3: TGTGCCAGCCCGCCGGGACTAGCGGCACTATCTAGCACAGATACGCAGTATTTT. This sequence encodes CASPPGLAALSSTDTQYF.

The rearrangement links TRBV30 to TRBJ1-2; D might be TRBD1 (6 bases). The CDR3 contains 14 residues. Looked up from germline, CDR1 is GTSNPN and CDR2 is SVGIG (reference sequence). V was clipped by 0 bases and J by 5 bases, with 13 bases between them. Here the CDR3 reads CAWSVQGTHYGYTF. CDR3 bases: TGTGCCTGGAGTGTGCAGGGGACACATTATGGCTACACCTTC. The full variable domain, in which reference TRBV30 and TRBJ1-2 provide the parts outside the CDR3, is SQTIHQWPATLVQPVGSPLSLECTVEGTSNPNLYWYRQAAGRGLQLLFYSVGIGQISSEVPQNLSASRPQDRQFILSSKKLLLSDSGFYLCAWSVQGTHYGYTFGSGTRLTVV.

This chain connects TRBV5-1 to TRBJ2-5; perhaps TRBD2 as D (6 bases). CDR1 is SGHRS and CDR2 is YFSETQ in the germline V gene. V was trimmed by 0 bases and J by 2 bases, leaving 8 bases between them. The CDR3 has 14 residues. CDR3 DNA sequence: TGCGCCAGCAGCTTGGCGACTAGTCAAGAGACCCAGTACTTC. Translating gives CASSLATSQETQYF.

The table lists this clone with a few counts. Other DNA sequences in this specimen translate into the identical CDR3. The V and J genes are TRBV9 and TRBJ2-5; D perhaps matches TRBD2 (6 bases). Trimming took off 0 bases at V and 4 bases at J, with 7 bases between the two ends. Germline CDR1 and CDR2: SGDLS and YYNGEE. This CDR3 has 13 residues. The CDR3 DNA sequence: TGTGCCAGCAGCGTAGCGGGAGTAGAGACCCAGTACTTC. Translation gives CASSVAGVETQYF.

This clone was counted only a few times. The chain employs TRBV4-1 and TRBJ2-7, with TRBD1 as a possible D gene (6 bases). Trimming removed 0 bases from V and 9 bases from J, with 27 bases in between. This CDR3 has 18 amino acids. The germline V gene has CDR1 MGHRA and CDR2 YSYEKL. The CDR3 coding sequence is TGCGCCAGCAGCCAAGATCCGGGGATGAGGGGGATCGGGCTCGGGCAGTACGTC. It is translated as CASSQDPGMRGIGLGQYV.

V and J are TRBV6-6 and TRBJ1-2; no reliable D call. The CDR3 spans 10 residues. V lost 5 bases, J lost 6 bases, and 4 bases lay in between. CDR1 is MNHNY and CDR2 is SVGAGI in the germline V gene (reference sequence). CDR3 sequence (DNA): TGTGCCAGCAGTCTACATGGCTACACCTTC. This translates into CASSLHGYTF.

This clone was observed a few times. This chain joins TRBV7-9 and TRBJ2-5; TRBD2 might be the D (6 bases). This CDR3 contains 16 residues. V shed 2 bases and J shed 2 bases, with 15 bases lying between them. Germline-derived CDR1 and CDR2 are SEHNR and FQNEAQ (reference sequence). The CDR3 reads CASSLHGSRGQETQYF. DNA of the CDR3: TGTGCCAGCAGCTTACACGGGAGTCGGGGGCAAGAGACCCAGTACTTC.

V usage is TRBV25-1 and J usage is TRBJ2-1; the D gene is possibly TRBD2 (5 bases). V was shortened by 3 bases and J by 4 bases, with 16 bases between the two germline ends. Germline CDR1 MGHDK, CDR2 SYGVNS. This CDR3 is 16 amino acids long. CDR3 residues: CASSDESGSNYNEQFF. CDR3 in DNA: TGTGCCAGCAGTGACGAGAGCGGATCCAATTACAATGAGCAGTTCTTC.

The gene calls are TRBV30 and TRBJ1-1, with a weak D call TRBD1 (5 bases). The length of the CDR3 is 11 residues. Germline-derived CDR1 and CDR2 are GTSNPN and SVGIG (reference sequence). V lost 8 bases and J lost 7, with 14 bases in between. The CDR3 here is CAQSDSFEAFF. The CDR3 bases are TGTGCCCAGAGCGACAGTTTTGAAGCTTTCTTT.

This chain connects TRBV9 to TRBJ2-1, with D possibly TRBD1 on 5 matching bases. Germline-derived CDR1 and CDR2 are SGDLS and YYNGEE. The V end was cut by 3 bases, the J end by 3 bases, with 7 bases between. This CDR3 contains 13 residues. CDR3 amino acids: CASSEGYYNEQFF. The CDR3 DNA follows: TGTGCCAGCAGCGAGGGGTACTACAATGAGCAGTTCTTC.

Written as DNA, the CDR3 is TGCGCCAGCAGCGGAGGGACTAGCGGGCAAGAGACCCAGTACTTC. As protein: CASSGGTSGQETQYF. This sequence joins TRBV5-1 and TRBJ2-5, with 12 bases matching TRBD2. V gave up 4 bases and J gave up 2 bases; unmatched junction bases: 3. This CDR3 spans 15 amino acids. Looked up from germline, CDR1 is SGHRS and CDR2 is YFSETQ. The full variable domain, its missing parts supplied by reference TRBV5-1 and TRBJ2-5, is KAGVTQTPRYLIKTRGQQVTLSCSPISGHRSVSWYQQTPGQGLQFLFEYFSETQRNKGNFPGRFSGRQFSNSRSEMNVSTLELGDSALYLCASSGGTSGQETQYFGPGTRLLVL.

The chain has TRBV5-1 and TRBJ2-1; possible D gene TRBD1, 6 bases. The ends were cut back, 1 base at V and 3 bases at J, with 8 bases in the middle. From germline, CDR1 is SGHRS and CDR2 YFSETQ. This CDR3 comprises 14 residues. CDR3: CASSLPDSYNEQFF. The CDR3 region has the DNA TGCGCCAGCAGCTTGCCGGACAGCTACAATGAGCAGTTCTTC.

The chain is built from TRBV29-1 and TRBJ2-1; the D gene is possibly TRBD1 (6 bases). The V and J ends lost 7 bases and 4 bases respectively, with 11 bases between them. Germline-derived CDR1 and CDR2 are SQVTM and ANQGSEA. This CDR3 is built from 12 residues. The CDR3 reads CSASTGYNEQFF. The CDR3, as DNA: TGCAGCGCATCGACAGGTTACAATGAGCAGTTCTTC.

This clone was seen a handful of times. The chain has TRBV19 and TRBJ2-2, with TRBD2 matching 9 bases. With 1 base clipped from V and 1 base from J, the junction kept 4 bases outside the gene matches. The CDR3 loop spans 17 amino acids. Looked up from germline, CDR1 is LNHDA and CDR2 is SQIVND (reference sequence). CDR3 sequence: CASSIGGLARNTGELFF. Written as DNA, the CDR3 is TGTGCCAGTAGTATAGGGGGACTAGCAAGGAACACCGGGGAGCTGTTTTTT.

The gene calls are TRBV30 and TRBJ2-1, with D possibly TRBD1 on 5 matching bases. V lost 4 bases to trimming and J lost 5 bases, with 15 bases between them. Per the germline V gene, CDR1 is GTSNPN and CDR2 is SVGIG (reference sequence). The CDR3 contains 14 residues. Written as DNA, the CDR3 is TGTGCCTGGACTCGTTGGCAGGGCAACAATGAGCAGTTCTTC. Its translation: CAWTRWQGNNEQFF.

This chain connects TRBV6-5 to TRBJ2-3; 9 positions match TRBD2. J lost 7 bases, V lost 2 bases, and 7 bases had no gene match. This CDR3 is built from 15 residues. CDR1 is MNHEY, CDR2 SVGAGI, per germline. CDR3 DNA sequence: TGTGCCAGCAGTTACGGCGGGCTAGCGGGAAATACGCAGTATTTT. Translation gives CASSYGGLAGNTQYF.

In its sample, this clone was seen a few times. The chain joins TRBV11-2 to TRBJ1-5; maybe TRBD1 (5 bases). Germline values: CDR1 SGHAT, CDR2 FQNNGV. The CDR3 has 16 residues. The V end lost 3 bases, the J end lost 0 bases, and 12 bases lay between the germline ends. CDR3 in DNA: TGTGCCAGCAGCTTGGGGCGGTCCCATAGCAATCAGCCCCAGCATTTT. It specifies CASSLGRSHSNQPQHF.

The rearrangement links TRBV7-2 to TRBJ2-6, with TRBD2 matching over 7 bases. The V gene end was trimmed by 10 bases and the J gene end by 0 bases; junction bases not matched to a gene: 6. The germline gives CDR1 SGHTA, CDR2 FQGNSA. This CDR3 spans 15 amino acids. As DNA, the CDR3 is TGTGCCACGCGGGCTAGCGGCTCTGGGGCCAACGTCCTGACTTTC. Its translation is CATRASGSGANVLTF.